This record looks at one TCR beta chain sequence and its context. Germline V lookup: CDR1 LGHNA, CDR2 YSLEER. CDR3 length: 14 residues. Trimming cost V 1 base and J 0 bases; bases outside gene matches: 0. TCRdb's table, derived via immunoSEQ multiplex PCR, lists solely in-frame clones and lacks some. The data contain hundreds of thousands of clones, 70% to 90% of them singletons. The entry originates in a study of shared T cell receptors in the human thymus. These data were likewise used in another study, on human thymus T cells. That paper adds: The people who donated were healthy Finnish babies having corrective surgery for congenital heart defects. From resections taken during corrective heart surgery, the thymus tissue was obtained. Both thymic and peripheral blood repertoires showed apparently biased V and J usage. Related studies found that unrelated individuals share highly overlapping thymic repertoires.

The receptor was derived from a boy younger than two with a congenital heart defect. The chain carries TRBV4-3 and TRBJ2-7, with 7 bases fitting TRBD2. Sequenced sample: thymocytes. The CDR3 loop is CASSQGDYSYEQYF. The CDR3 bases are TGCGCCAGCAGCCAAGGGGACTACTCCTACGAGCAGTACTTC.